This T cell receptor beta chain came from a study of blood T cell repertoires in COVID-19 (dated by TCRdb to between 2020 and 2021). Regarding the research as a whole: Samples from collaborators originated in the United States, Italy and Spain and spanned both the acute and convalescent phases of COVID-19. Sample metadata almost always included a de-identified subject ID, COVID-19 status, age in years and sex. The prospective study material was composed of cDNA or gDNA derived from T cells, B-cell-depleted T cells, or PBMCs. HLA class I and class II types, where available, came from metadata supplied by the sample provider rather than from assay-based typing. Samples were obtained from the ongoing ImmuneRACE study (first 160 participants) and from 1,000 to 1,500 subjects provided by 6 global collaborators. The repertoires were made available in a free public database intended to serve as a resource for research on the immune response to SARS-CoV-2. Deeply sampled blood TCRbeta repertoires from subjects exposed to, actively infected with, or recovered from COVID-19 were included in the dataset.

Comments on this clone: The antigen it binds to is not known. No much larger clone exists at a distance of one base, and base qualities are not known.

The germline V gene encodes CDR1 GTSNPN and CDR2 SVGIG (reference sequence). Inclusive of the bounding cysteine and phenylalanine, the CDR3 is 15 residues long. Of the read, only the CDR3 DNA is kept; its 45 bases are in frame from base 1. V is reduced by 1 base and J by 7 bases, leaving a spacing of 19 bases between them. On the study overall, not on this receptor specifically: How much clinical and demographic metadata was included differed by source and by participant, and the metadata was provided uncurated.

At one collaborating source in Seattle, patients were enrolled during active infection and were followed longitudinally through the course of disease. The collaborating institutions used their own protocols to collect whole blood in K2EDTA tubes. Collaborator samples were shipped for TCRbeta analysis as frozen whole blood, isolated PBMCs, or DNA extracted from either sample type. The immunoSEQ Assay, a bias-controlled multiplex PCR, was used to amplify TCRbeta CDR3 regions from genomic DNA. In the paper's pipeline: Within the assay, amplification of reference gene primers was used to estimate how many nucleated cells each sample contained. To quantify the absolute abundance of each unique TCRbeta CDR3 rearrangement, sequence reads were collapsed and filtered. For each sample, productive Simpson clonality was calculated by taking the square root of Simpson's diversity index across productive rearrangements. Imported from immuneACCESS, the table was reduced by TCRdb to in-frame sequences with V and J called. These copies leave out some clones; in studies compared against another copy, an unresolved V gene accounts for under half, and the cause of the remainder is not known. D and trimming were read from the DNA, whereas the V and J calls and clone size are those reported in that table. In all, the sample holds around 210,000 clones, and approximately 80% of those were seen once. The leading ten clones occupy 0.9% to 0.95% of the sample.

This receptor was identified in a man between 60 and 70 years old with COVID-19, enrolled during active disease. The sequencing input was peripheral blood. The chain is encoded by TRBV30 joined to TRBJ1-2; TRBD1 is perhaps the D gene, given 5 matching bases. The bases read TGTGCCTGGAGTGGCGGACCAGGGTCGGTTGCTGGCTACACCTTC. Translated, this gives CAWSGGPGSVAGYTF.